This TCR beta chain emerged from a study of shared clonotypes between healthy human individuals. Sequenced by immunoSEQ multiplex PCR; TCRdb stores in-frame clones only, minus some. Of more than 2 million clones in the sample, roughly 94% were seen once. Between the trimmed V and J ends, which lost 7 bases and 4 bases, there was a span of 13 bases. Germline-derived CDR1 and CDR2 are SNHLY and FYNNEI. The CDR3 is 14 amino acids. Sequenced input: naive CD4+ T cells sorted from blood. Specified subset: CD45RA+ positively selected. The chain uses TRBV2 and TRBJ1-4, with a tentative D call TRBD1 (5 bases). The TCR comes from a man aged 18 to 30 in good health. CDR3 in DNA: TGTGCCAGCAAGTACAGACAGAATAATGAAAAACTGTTTTTT. Translated, it gives CASKYRQNNEKLFF.